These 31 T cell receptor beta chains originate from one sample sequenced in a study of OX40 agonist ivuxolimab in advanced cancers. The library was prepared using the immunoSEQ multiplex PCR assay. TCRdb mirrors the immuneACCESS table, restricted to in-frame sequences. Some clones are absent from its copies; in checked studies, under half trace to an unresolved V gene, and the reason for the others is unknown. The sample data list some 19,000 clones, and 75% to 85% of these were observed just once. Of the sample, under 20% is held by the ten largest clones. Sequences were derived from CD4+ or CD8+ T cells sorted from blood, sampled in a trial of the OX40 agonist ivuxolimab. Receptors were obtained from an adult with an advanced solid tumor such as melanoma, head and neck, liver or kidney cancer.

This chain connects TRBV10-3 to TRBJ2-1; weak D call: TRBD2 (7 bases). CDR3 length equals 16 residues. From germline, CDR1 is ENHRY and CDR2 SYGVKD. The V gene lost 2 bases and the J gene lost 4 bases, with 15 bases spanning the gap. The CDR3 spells CAISEGEGVLYNEQFF. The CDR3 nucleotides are TGTGCCATCAGTGAGGGGGAGGGGGTACTTTACAATGAGCAGTTCTTC.

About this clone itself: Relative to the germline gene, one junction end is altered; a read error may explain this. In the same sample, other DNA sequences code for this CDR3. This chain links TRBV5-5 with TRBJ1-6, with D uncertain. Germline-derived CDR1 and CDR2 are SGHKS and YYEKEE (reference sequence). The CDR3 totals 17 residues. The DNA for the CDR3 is TGCGCCAGCAGCCCTGAGGCTTCCAGCTCCTATAATTCACCCCTCCACTTT. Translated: CASSPEASSSYNSPLHF. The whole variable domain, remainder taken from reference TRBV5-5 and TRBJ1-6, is DAGVTQSPTHLIKTRGQQVTLRCSPISGHKSVSWYQQVLGQGPQFIFQYYEKEERGRGNFPDRFSARQFPNYSSELNVNALLLGDSALYLCASSPEASSSYNSPLHFGNGTRLTVT.

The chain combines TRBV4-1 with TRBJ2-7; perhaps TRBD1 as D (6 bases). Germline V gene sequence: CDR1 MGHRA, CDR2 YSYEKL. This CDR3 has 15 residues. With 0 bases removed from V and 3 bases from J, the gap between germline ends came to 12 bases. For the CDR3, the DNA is TGCGCCAGCAGCCAAGAAGGCGGACAGAACTACGAGCAGTACTTC. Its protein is CASSQEGGQNYEQYF.

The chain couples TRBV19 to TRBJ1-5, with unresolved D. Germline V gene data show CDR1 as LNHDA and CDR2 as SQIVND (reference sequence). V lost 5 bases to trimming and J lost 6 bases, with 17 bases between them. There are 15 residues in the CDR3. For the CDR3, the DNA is TGTGCCAGTAGTGTAGGATTGGGTTTCCGTCAGCCCCAGCATTTT. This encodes CASSVGLGFRQPQHF.

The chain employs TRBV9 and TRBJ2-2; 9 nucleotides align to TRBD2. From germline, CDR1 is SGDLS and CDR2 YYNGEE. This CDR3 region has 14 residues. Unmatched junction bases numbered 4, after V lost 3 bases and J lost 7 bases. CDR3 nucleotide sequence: TGTGCCAGCAGCGACAGCGGGAGGAGCGGGGAGCTGTTTTTT. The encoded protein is CASSDSGRSGELFF. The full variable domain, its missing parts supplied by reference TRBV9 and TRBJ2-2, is DSGVTQTPKHLITATGQRVTLRCSPRSGDLSVYWYQQSLDQGLQFLIQYYNGEERAKGNILERFSAQQFPDLHSELNLSSLELGDSALYFCASSDSGRSGELFFGEGSRLTVL.

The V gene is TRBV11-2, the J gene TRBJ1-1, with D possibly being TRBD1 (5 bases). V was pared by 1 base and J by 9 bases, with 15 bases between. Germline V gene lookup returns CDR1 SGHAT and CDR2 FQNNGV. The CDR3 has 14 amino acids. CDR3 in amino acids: CASSLGGASGQAFF. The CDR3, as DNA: TGTGCCAGCAGCTTAGGCGGGGCCTCGGGGCAAGCTTTCTTT.

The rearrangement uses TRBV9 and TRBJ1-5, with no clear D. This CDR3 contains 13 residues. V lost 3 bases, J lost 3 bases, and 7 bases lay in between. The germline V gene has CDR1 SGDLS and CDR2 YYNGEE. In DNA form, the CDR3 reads TGTGCCAGCAGCGCAGGAGTCAATCAGCCCCAGCATTTT. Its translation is CASSAGVNQPQHF.

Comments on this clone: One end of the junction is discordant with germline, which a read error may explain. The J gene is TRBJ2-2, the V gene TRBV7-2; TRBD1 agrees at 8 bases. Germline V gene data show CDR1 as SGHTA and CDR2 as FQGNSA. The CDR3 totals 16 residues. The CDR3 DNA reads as TGCGCCAGCAGCCAAGACTCGACAGGGGACACCGGGGAGCTGTTTTTT. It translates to CASSQDSTGDTGELFF.

DNA for the CDR3: TGTGCCAGCAGTTCGGACAGGGGGCTTGGGGCCAACGTCCTGACTTTC. Translation gives CASSSDRGLGANVLTF. The V and J genes are TRBV6-6 and TRBJ2-6, with 11 nucleotides matching TRBD1. The germline V gene encodes CDR1 MNHNY and CDR2 SVGAGI (reference sequence). The CDR3 is 16 residues long. J gave up 3 bases and V 4 bases, and 2 bases lay outside the gene matches.

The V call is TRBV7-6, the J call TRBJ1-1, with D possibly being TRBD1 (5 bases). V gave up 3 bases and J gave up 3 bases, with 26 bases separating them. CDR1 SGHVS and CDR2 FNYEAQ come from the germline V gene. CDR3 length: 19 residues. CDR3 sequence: CASSFHISRQPEADTEAFF. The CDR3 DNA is TGTGCCAGCAGCTTCCACATTTCCCGACAGCCCGAGGCGGACACTGAAGCTTTCTTT.

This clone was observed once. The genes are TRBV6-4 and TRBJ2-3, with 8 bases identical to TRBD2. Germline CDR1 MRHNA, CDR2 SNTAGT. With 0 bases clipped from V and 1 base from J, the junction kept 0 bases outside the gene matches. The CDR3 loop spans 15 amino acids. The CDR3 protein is CASSDSRGGTDTQYF. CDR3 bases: TGTGCCAGCAGTGACTCGCGGGGGGGCACAGATACGCAGTATTTT.

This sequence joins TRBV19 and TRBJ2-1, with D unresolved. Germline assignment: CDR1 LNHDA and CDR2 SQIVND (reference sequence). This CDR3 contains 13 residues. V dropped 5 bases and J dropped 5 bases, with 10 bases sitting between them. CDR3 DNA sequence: TGTGCCAGTAGTCTCCCAGGTAACAATGAGCAGTTCTTC. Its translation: CASSLPGNNEQFF.

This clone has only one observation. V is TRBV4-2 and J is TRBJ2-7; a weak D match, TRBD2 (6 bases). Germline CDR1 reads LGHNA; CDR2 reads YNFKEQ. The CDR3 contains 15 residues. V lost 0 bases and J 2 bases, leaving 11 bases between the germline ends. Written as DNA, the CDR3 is TGTGCCAGCAGCCAAGAAAGACGGGAGACCTACGAGCAGTACTTC. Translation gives CASSQERRETYEQYF.

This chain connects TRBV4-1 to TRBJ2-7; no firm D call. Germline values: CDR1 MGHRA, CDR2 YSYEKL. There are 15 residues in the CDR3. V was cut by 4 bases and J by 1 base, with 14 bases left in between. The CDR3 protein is CASSPTSDHSYEQYF. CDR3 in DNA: TGCGCCAGCAGCCCCACCTCAGACCATTCCTACGAGCAGTACTTC.

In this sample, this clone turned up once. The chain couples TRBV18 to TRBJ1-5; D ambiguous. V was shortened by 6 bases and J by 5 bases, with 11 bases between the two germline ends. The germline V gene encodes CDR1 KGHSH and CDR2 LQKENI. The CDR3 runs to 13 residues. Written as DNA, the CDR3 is TGTGCCAGCTCCGGTGGAAGGGATCAGCCCCAGCATTTT. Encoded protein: CASSGGRDQPQHF. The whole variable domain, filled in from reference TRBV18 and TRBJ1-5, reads NAGVMQNPRHLVRRRGQEARLRCSPMKGHSHVYWYRQLPEEGLKFMVYLQKENIIDESGMPKERFSAEFPKEGPSILRIQQVVRGDSAAYFCASSGGRDQPQHFGDGTRLSIL.

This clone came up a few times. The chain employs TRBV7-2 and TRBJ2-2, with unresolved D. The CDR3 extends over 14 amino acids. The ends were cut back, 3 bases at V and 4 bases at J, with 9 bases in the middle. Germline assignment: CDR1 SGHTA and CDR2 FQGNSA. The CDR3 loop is CASSFRASTGELFF. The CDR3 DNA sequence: TGTGCCAGCAGCTTTCGAGCGAGCACCGGGGAGCTGTTTTTT.

CDR3 in DNA: TGCAGCGTTCCAGAGACCGTGGGGCAGTTCTTC. Its translation is CSVPETVGQFF. This chain uses TRBV29-1 with TRBJ2-1; D call uncertain. The germline V and J ends were trimmed by 5 bases and 12 bases, with 14 bases remaining between them. Germline-derived CDR1 and CDR2 are SQVTM and ANQGSEA. This CDR3 region has 11 residues.

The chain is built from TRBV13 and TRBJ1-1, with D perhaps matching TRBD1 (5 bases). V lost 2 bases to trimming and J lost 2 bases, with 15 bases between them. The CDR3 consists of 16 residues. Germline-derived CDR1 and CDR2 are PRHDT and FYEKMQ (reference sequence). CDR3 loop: CASSLTTGTFNTEAFF. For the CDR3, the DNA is TGTGCCAGCAGCTTAACTACCGGGACTTTCAACACTGAAGCTTTCTTT.

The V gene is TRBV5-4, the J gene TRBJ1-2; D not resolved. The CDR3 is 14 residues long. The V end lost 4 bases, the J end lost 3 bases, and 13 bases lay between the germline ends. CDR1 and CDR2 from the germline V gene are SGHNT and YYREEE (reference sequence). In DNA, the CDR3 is TGTGCCAGCAGCGAGACCCGAGAGTACTATGGCTACACCTTC. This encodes CASSETREYYGYTF.

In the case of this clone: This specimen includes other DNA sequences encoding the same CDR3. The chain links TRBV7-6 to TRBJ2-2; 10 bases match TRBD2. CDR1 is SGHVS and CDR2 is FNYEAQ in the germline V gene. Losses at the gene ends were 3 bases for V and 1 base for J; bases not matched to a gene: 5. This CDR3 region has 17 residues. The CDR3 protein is CASSLPSSGGNTGELFF. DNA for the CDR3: TGTGCCAGCAGCTTGCCCTCTAGCGGGGGGAACACCGGGGAGCTGTTTTTT. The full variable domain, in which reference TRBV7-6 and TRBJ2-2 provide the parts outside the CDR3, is GAGVSQSPRYKVTKRGQDVALRCDPISGHVSLYWYRQALGQGPEFLTYFNYEAQQDKSGLPNDRFSAERPEGSISTLTIQRTEQRDSAMYRCASSLPSSGGNTGELFFGEGSRLTVL.

The CDR3 region has the DNA TGTGCCAGCAGCTTGCTACAGGGGAGATACACTGAAGCTTTCTTT. Translated: CASSLLQGRYTEAFF. The chain combines TRBV28 with TRBJ1-1, with 7 bases fitting TRBD1. The CDR3 runs 15 residues. Germline V CDR1 and CDR2: MDHEN, SYDVKM. Germline trimming cut 6 bases from V and 3 bases from J; bases unmatched to any gene: 10.

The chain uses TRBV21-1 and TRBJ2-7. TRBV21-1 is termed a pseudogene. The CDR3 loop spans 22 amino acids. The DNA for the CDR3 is TGTGCCAGCAGCAAAGCTTCTTGGGCGGCCTTCGGTACCCCCATAAAAACCTACGAGCAGTACTTC. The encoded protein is CASSKASWAAFGTPIKTYEQYF.

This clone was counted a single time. In DNA form, the CDR3 reads TGCGCCAGCAGCAGTCCCGGGAGGGAGCAGTACTTC. As protein: CASSSPGREQYF. The chain has TRBV4-1 and TRBJ2-7, with 7 positions matching TRBD2. The V gene end was trimmed by 5 bases and the J gene end by 7 bases; junction bases not matched to a gene: 5. Germline values: CDR1 MGHRA, CDR2 YSYEKL. The CDR3 is 12 residues long.

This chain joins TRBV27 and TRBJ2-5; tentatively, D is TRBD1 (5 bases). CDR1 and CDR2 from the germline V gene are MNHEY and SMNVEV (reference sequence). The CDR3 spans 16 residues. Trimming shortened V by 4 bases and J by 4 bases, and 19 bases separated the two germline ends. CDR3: CASSSRPQGGTETQYF. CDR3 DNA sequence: TGTGCCAGCAGTTCTCGCCCGCAGGGCGGCACAGAGACCCAGTACTTC.

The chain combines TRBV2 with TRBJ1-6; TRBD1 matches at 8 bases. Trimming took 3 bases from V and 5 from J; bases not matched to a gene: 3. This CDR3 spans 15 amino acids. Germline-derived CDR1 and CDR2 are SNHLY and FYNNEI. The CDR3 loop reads CASSERDRHNSPLHF. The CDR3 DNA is TGTGCCAGCAGTGAGAGGGACAGGCATAATTCACCCCTCCACTTT.

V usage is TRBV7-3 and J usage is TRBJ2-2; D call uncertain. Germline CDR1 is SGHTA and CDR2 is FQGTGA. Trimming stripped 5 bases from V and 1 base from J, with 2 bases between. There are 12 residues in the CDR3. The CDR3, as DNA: TGTGCCAGCAGCCGGAACACCGGGGAGCTGTTTTTT. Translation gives CASSRNTGELFF.

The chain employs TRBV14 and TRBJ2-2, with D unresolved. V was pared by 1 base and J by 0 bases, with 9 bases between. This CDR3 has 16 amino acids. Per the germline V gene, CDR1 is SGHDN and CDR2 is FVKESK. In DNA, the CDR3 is TGTGCCAGCAGCCAAGTTCCAGCGACGAACACCGGGGAGCTGTTTTTT. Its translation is CASSQVPATNTGELFF.

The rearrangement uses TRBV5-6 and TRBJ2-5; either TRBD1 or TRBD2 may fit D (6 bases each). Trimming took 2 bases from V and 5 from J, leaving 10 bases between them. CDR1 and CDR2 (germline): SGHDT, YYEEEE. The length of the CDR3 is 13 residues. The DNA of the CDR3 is TGTGCCAGCAGCTTCGGGGGCGTGGAGACCCAGTACTTC. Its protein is CASSFGGVETQYF.

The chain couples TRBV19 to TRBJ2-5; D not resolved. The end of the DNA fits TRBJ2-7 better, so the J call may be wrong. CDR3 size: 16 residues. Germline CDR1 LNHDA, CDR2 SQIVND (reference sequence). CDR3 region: CASSPLDRVPFYEQYF. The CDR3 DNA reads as TGTGCCAGTAGTCCCCTTGATAGGGTCCCCTTCTACGAGCAGTACTTC.

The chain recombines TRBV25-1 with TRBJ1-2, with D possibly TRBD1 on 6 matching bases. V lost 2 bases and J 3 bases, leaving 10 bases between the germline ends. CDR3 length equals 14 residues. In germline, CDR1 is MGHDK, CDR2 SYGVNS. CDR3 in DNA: TGTGCCAGCAGTGAAGGACGACAGGACTATGGCTACACCTTC. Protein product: CASSEGRQDYGYTF.

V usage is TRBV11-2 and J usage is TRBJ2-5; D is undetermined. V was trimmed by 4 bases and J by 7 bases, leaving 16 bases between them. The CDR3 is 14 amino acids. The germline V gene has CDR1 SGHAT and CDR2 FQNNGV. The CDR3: CASSSNPYGGTQYF. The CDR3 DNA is TGTGCCAGCAGCTCCAATCCGTATGGCGGGACCCAGTACTTC.